The following is a TCR beta chain sequence with its context. Its specificity is not known. The data are from a study of T-cell memory formation after mild COVID-19. Study as a whole: In these data, TCR clusters were largely donor specific.

Overall study results and limits: Later expanders leaned CD4+, whereas clones that contracted between day 15 and 85 were balanced CD4/CD8. A subset of responding clones appeared in pre-infection memory, suggesting cross-reactive memory joined.

Using its own MiXCR run on the 5' RACE reads, TCRdb lists one record per CDR3 protein. The sample includes over 350,000 distinct CDR3 sequences, 20% to 25% of them seen just once. Source material: PBMCs or a T cell subset sorted from them (not recorded which). This TCR derives from an adult woman who had mild COVID-19 (a few samples of this study predate the infection). Cell type and time point are not known.

Here the CDR3 reads CASKVRSTDTQYF. The CDR3 nucleotides are TGTGCCAGCAAGGTCAGGAGCACAGATACGCAGTATTTT. The rearrangement uses TRBV6-1 and TRBJ2-3; D ambiguous. V lost 7 bases and J 0 bases, leaving 8 bases between the germline ends. The germline V gene encodes CDR1 MNHNS and CDR2 SASEGT. The CDR3 contains 13 residues.